The T cell receptor (beta chain) described here comes from a study of T cells in localized non-small cell lung cancer. Overall study findings and caveats: Because researchers sequenced only one region of the tumor, heterogeneity is still possible.

Only one count was recorded for this clone. The antigen is undetermined. Produced via immunoSEQ multiplex PCR; TCRdb's table is partial and in-frame only. The data contain about 25,000 clones, 86% of them singletons. The source was peripheral blood, collected before any cancer treatment. The clonotype originates from an older female donor with stage I lung adenocarcinoma.

This CDR3 reads CASSLEGVPTLHF. CDR3 coding DNA: TGTGCCAGCAGCTTGGAAGGGGTTCCTACCCTCCACTTT. V gene TRBV5-8 combines with J gene TRBJ1-6, with a weak D call TRBD1 (5 bases). Trimming cost V 0 bases and J 14 bases, with 12 bases left between them. This CDR3 comprises 13 residues. Per the germline V gene, CDR1 is SGHTS and CDR2 is YDEGEE.